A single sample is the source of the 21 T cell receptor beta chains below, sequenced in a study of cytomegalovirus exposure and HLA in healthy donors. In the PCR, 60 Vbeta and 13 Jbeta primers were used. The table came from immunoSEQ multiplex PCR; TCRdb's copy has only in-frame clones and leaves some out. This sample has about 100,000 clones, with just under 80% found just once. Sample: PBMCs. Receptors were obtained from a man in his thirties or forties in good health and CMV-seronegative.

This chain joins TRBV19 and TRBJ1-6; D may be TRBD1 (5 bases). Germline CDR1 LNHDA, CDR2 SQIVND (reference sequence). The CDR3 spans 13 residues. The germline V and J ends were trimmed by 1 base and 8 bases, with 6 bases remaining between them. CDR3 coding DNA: TGTGCCAGTAGTATAGGCAGGGATTCACCCCTCCACTTT. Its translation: CASSIGRDSPLHF.

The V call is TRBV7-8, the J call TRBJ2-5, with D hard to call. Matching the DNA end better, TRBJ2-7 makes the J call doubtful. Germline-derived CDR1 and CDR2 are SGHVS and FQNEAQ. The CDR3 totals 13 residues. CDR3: CASSPKPPYEQYF. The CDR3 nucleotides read TGTGCCAGCAGCCCAAAACCTCCCTACGAGCAGTACTTC.

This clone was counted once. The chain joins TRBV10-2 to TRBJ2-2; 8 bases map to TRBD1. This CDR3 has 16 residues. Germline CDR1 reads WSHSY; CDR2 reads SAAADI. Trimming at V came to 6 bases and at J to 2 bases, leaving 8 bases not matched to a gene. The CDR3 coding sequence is TGCGCCAGCAGGGACGGACAGGGACAAAACACCGGGGAGCTGTTTTTT. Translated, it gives CASRDGQGQNTGELFF.

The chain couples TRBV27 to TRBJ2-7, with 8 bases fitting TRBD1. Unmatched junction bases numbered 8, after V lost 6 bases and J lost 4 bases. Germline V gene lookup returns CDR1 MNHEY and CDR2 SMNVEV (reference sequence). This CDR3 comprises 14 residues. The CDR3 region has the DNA TGTGCCAGCAGACCGGGACAGGTGGTATACGAGCAGTACTTC. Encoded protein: CASRPGQVVYEQYF.

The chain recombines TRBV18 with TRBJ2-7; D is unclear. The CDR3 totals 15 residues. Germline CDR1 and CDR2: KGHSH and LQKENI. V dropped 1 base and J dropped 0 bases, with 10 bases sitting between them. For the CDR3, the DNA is TGTGCCAGCTCACCACAATACGGAGACTCCTACGAGCAGTACTTC. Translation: CASSPQYGDSYEQYF.

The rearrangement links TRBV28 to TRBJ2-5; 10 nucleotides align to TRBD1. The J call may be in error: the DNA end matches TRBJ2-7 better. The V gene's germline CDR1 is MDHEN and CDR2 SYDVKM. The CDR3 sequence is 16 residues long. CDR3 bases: TGTGCCAGCAGGGTCTCGGGGACAGGGGATAACTACGAGCAGTACTTC. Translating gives CASRVSGTGDNYEQYF.

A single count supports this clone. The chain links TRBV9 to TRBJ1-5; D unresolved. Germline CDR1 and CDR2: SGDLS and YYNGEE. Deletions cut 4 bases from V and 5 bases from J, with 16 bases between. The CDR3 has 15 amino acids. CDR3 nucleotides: TGTGCCAGCAGCTCTAGTGGCGATCTTTATCAGCCCCAGCATTTT. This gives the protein CASSSSGDLYQPQHF.

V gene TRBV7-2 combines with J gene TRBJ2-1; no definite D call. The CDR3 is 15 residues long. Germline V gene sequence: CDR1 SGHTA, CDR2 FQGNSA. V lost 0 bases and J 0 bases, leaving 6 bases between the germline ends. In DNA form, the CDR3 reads TGTGCCAGCAGCTTAGCATTTAGCTCCTACAATGAGCAGTTCTTC. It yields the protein CASSLAFSSYNEQFF.

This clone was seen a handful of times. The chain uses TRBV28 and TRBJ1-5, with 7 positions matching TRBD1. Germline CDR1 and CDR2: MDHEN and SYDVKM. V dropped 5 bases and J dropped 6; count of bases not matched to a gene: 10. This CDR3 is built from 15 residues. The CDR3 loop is CASSPATGVVQPQHF. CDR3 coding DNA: TGTGCCAGCAGTCCGGCCACAGGGGTGGTTCAGCCCCAGCATTTT. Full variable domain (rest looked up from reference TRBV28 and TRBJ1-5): DVKVTQSSRYLVKRTGEKVFLECVQDMDHENMFWYRQDPGLGLRLIYFSYDVKMKEKGDIPEGYSVSREKKERFSLILESASTNQTSMYLCASSPATGVVQPQHFGDGTRLSIL.

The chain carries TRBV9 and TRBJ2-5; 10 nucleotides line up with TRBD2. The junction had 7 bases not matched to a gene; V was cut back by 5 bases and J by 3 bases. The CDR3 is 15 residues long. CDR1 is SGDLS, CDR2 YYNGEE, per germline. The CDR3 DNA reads TGTGCCAGCAGTAAAGCGGGGGGGCTGGAAGAGACCCAGTACTTC. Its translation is CASSKAGGLEETQYF. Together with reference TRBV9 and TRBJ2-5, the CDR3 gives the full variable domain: DSGVTQTPKHLITATGQRVTLRCSPRSGDLSVYWYQQSLDQGLQFLIQYYNGEERAKGNILERFSAQQFPDLHSELNLSSLELGDSALYFCASSKAGGLEETQYFGPGTRLLVL.

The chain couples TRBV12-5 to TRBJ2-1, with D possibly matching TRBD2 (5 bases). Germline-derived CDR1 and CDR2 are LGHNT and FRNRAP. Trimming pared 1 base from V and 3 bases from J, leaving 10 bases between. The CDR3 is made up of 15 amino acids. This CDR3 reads CASGLGRTDYNEQFF. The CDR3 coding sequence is TGTGCTAGTGGTTTGGGTCGGACTGACTACAATGAGCAGTTCTTC.

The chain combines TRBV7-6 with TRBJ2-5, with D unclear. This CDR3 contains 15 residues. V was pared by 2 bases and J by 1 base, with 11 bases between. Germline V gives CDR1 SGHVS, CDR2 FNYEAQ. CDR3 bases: TGTGCCAGCAGCTTAACAGCCAGATCCCAAGAGACCCAGTACTTC. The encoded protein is CASSLTARSQETQYF.

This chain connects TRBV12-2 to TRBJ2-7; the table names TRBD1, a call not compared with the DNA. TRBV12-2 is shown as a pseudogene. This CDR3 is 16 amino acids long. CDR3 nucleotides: TGTGCAAGTCGCGCCCGACAGGGGGCCCCCTCCTACGAGCAGTACTTC. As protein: CASRARQGAPSYEQYF.

CDR3 in amino acids: CAIRGTGLNTEAFF. The CDR3 DNA reads TGTGCCATCAGGGGGACAGGGTTGAACACTGAAGCTTTCTTT. J is TRBJ1-1 and V is TRBV10-3, with 9 bases matching TRBD1. CDR1 and CDR2 from the germline V gene are ENHRY and SYGVKD. This CDR3 is built from 14 residues. The V and J ends lost 6 bases and 0 bases, in that order; junction bases with no gene match: 2.

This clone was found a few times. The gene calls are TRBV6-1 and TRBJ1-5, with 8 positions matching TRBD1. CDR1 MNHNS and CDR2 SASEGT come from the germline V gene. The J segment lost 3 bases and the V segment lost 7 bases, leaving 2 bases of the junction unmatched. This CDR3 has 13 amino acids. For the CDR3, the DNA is TGTGCCAGCACAGGGGGCTTCAATCAGCCCCAGCATTTT. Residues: CASTGGFNQPQHF.

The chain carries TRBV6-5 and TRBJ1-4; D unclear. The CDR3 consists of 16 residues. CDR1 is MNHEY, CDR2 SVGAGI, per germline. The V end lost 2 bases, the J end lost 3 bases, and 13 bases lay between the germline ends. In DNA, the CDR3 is TGTGCCAGCAGTTACAGCCCCGGAGCCCCTAATGAAAAACTGTTTTTT. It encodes CASSYSPGAPNEKLFF.

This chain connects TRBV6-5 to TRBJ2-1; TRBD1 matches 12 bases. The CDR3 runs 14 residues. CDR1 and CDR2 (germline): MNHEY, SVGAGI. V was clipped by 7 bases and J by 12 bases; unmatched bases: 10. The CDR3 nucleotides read TGTGCCAGCAAAGCCGGGACAGGGGGCGCTCGGCAGTTCTTC. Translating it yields CASKAGTGGARQFF.

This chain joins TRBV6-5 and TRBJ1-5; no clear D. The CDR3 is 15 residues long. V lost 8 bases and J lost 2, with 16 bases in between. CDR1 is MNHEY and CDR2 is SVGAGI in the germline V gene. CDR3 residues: CASSGGWGGNQPQHF. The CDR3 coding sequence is TGTGCCAGCTCGGGAGGGTGGGGTGGCAATCAGCCCCAGCATTTT.

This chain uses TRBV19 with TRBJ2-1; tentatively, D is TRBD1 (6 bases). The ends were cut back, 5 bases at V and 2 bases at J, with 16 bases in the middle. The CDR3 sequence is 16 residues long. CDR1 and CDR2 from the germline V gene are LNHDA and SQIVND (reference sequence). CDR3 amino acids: CASSVTPGHTYNEQFF. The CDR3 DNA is TGTGCCAGTAGTGTCACTCCGGGACACACCTACAATGAGCAGTTCTTC.

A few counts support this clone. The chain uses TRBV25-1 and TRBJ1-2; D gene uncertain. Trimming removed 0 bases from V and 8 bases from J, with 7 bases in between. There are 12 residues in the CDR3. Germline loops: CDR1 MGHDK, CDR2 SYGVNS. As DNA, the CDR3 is TGTGCCAGCAGTGAATACCTGCTAGGCTACACCTTC. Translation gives CASSEYLLGYTF.

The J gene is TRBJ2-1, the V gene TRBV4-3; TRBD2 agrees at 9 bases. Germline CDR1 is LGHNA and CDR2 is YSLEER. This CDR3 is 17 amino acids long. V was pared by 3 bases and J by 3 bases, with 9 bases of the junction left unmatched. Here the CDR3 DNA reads TGCGCCAGCAGCCAGCACACCGCGGGGGGGCTCTACAATGAGCAGTTCTTC. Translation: CASSQHTAGGLYNEQFF.